This entry lists 29 T cell receptor beta chains sequenced from one sample in a study of T-cell memory formation after mild COVID-19. TCRdb re-analysed the 5' RACE reads in MiXCR, keeping a single row per CDR3 protein. The sample has some 490,000 distinct CDR3 sequences, approximately 18% seen once. Material for sequencing was PBMCs or a T cell subset sorted from them (not recorded which). Every receptor here comes from an adult woman who had mild COVID-19 (a few samples of this study predate the infection). Cell type and time point are not known.

This clonotype was seen more than once but under ten times. This chain connects TRBV5-1 to TRBJ2-7; D may be TRBD1 (5 bases). V dropped 0 bases and J dropped 3 bases, with 10 bases sitting between them. Germline V CDR1 and CDR2: SGHRS, YFSETQ. The CDR3 sequence is 14 residues long. The CDR3 is CASSLGQTVYEQYF. The CDR3 DNA reads as TGCGCCAGCAGCTTGGGCCAGACAGTCTACGAGCAGTACTTC.

The rearrangement uses TRBV6-2 or TRBV6-3 and TRBJ2-7; TRBD2 matches 11 bases. V was clipped by 4 bases and J by 4 bases; unmatched bases: 6. The CDR3 is 15 amino acids. Per the germline V gene, CDR1 is MNHEY and CDR2 is SVGEGT. CDR3 DNA sequence: TGTGCCAGCAGTTCCCTGACTAGCGGGACTTACGAGCAGTACTTC. This codes for CASSSLTSGTYEQYF.

This clonotype was counted a few times. The V and J genes are TRBV5-1 and TRBJ2-7, with TRBD2 matching 12 bases. Germline CDR1 is SGHRS and CDR2 is YFSETQ. V was pared by 0 bases and J by 5 bases, with 6 bases of the junction left unmatched. The CDR3 totals 16 residues. This CDR3 is CASSLAAASGGDEQYF. For the CDR3, the DNA is TGCGCCAGCAGCTTGGCCGCGGCTAGCGGGGGGGACGAGCAGTACTTC.

The V call is TRBV20-1, the J call TRBJ1-2; D is perhaps TRBD1 (6 bases). Trimming stripped 6 bases from V and 4 bases from J, with 12 bases between. The CDR3 contains 12 residues. Per germline, CDR1 DFQATT and CDR2 SNEGSKA (reference sequence). The CDR3 is CSAHRESYGYTF. Written as DNA, the CDR3 is TGCAGTGCCCACAGGGAGAGCTATGGCTACACCTTC.

The CDR3 spells CASSPGTGGNLVTEAFF. CDR3 DNA sequence: TGTGCCAGCAGCCCCGGGACAGGGGGGAACCTTGTCACTGAAGCTTTCTTT. V gene TRBV7-9 combines with J gene TRBJ1-1, with 11 bases fitting TRBD1. Germline trimming cut 5 bases from V and 4 bases from J; bases unmatched to any gene: 12. This CDR3 is built from 17 residues. CDR1 and CDR2 from the germline V gene are SEHNR and FQNEAQ (reference sequence).

The CDR3 nucleotides read TGTGCCAGCAGCCAGAGGGGGGTTAATCAGCCCCAGCATTTT. Translation gives CASSQRGVNQPQHF. The chain carries TRBV12-3 or TRBV12-4 and TRBJ1-5, with D maybe TRBD1 (6 bases). V shed 6 bases and J shed 4 bases, with 13 bases lying between them. The CDR3 is 14 amino acids.

This clonotype turned up a few times. The CDR3 region is CASSLVGTAYNEQFF. The CDR3 nucleotides are TGTGCCAGCAGCTTGGTAGGTACCGCCTACAATGAGCAGTTCTTC. The chain has TRBV5-4 and TRBJ2-1; no clear D gene. The CDR3 sequence is 15 residues long. Trimming stripped 0 bases from V and 2 bases from J, with 9 bases between. Germline CDR1 SGHNT, CDR2 YYREEE (reference sequence). Using reference TRBV5-4 and TRBJ2-1 for the parts outside the CDR3, the full variable domain is ETGVTQSPTHLIKTRGQQVTLRCSSQSGHNTVSWYQQALGQGPQFIFQYYREEENGRGNFPPRFSGLQFPNYSSELNVNALELDDSALYLCASSLVGTAYNEQFFGPGTRLTVL.

The V gene is TRBV4-3, the J gene TRBJ2-2; D is unresolved. Germline CDR1 LGHNA, CDR2 YSLEER. Trimming removed 0 bases from V and 0 bases from J, with 14 bases in between. The CDR3 consists of 18 residues. DNA for the CDR3: TGCGCCAGCAGCCAAGACCCCCTTGACGGGTCGAACACCGGGGAGCTGTTTTTT. Amino acids: CASSQDPLDGSNTGELFF.

This clonotype has only a few counts. The chain carries TRBV12-3 or TRBV12-4 and TRBJ2-3; 8 nucleotides align to TRBD2. With V trimmed by 5 bases and J by 8 bases, 12 bases remained unmatched. The CDR3 runs 15 residues. CDR3 amino acids: CASSPRAGAPRTQYF. In nucleotides, the CDR3 is TGTGCCAGCAGTCCCCGAGCGGGGGCCCCCCGTACGCAGTATTTT.

The V call is TRBV15, the J call TRBJ1-1; D may be TRBD1 (5 bases). The CDR3 is 13 amino acids. V lost 1 base, J lost 7 bases, and 10 bases lay in between. CDR1 and CDR2 from the germline V gene are LNHNV and YYDKDF (reference sequence). The CDR3 DNA sequence: TGTGCCACCAGCAGAGGAGGGGAGGGTGAAGCTTTCTTT. Its protein is CATSRGGEGEAFF.

This clonotype was seen repeatedly, ten times or more. The chain uses TRBV12-3 or TRBV12-4 and TRBJ2-1; D remains unclear. V was pared by 5 bases and J by 2 bases, with 4 bases between. This CDR3 has 12 amino acids. For the CDR3, the DNA is TGTGCCAGCAGTCCACCCTACAATGAGCAGTTCTTC. Encoded protein: CASSPPYNEQFF.

The table lists this clonotype with a few counts. The V gene is TRBV18, the J gene TRBJ1-2; a weak D match, TRBD1 (6 bases). Germline assignment: CDR1 KGHSH and CDR2 LQKENI. The CDR3 contains 14 residues. V was trimmed by 3 bases and J by 7 bases, leaving 15 bases between them. This CDR3 reads CASSPPLQQGGYTF. CDR3 sequence (DNA): TGTGCCAGCTCACCCCCTCTCCAACAGGGTGGCTACACCTTC.

In its sample, this clonotype was seen a few times. The chain couples TRBV2 to TRBJ1-1; TRBD1 might be the D (5 bases). V was trimmed by 4 bases and J by 11 bases, leaving 11 bases between them. CDR1 is SNHLY and CDR2 is FYNNEI in the germline V gene. The length of the CDR3 is 11 residues. The CDR3 region is CASSGGVLAFF. The CDR3 DNA follows: TGTGCCAGCAGTGGGGGGGTTCTCGCTTTCTTT.

V usage is TRBV7-2 and J usage is TRBJ2-1; D perhaps matches TRBD2 (7 bases). The ends were cut back, 2 bases at V and 7 bases at J, with 24 bases in the middle. From germline, CDR1 is SGHTA and CDR2 FQGNSA. The CDR3 length is 18 residues. The CDR3 DNA sequence: TGTGCCAGCAGCTTATGGGGGCGGCGCGGGAGTTTGGGAAATGAGCAGTTCTTC. Protein: CASSLWGRRGSLGNEQFF.

The table lists this clonotype with a few counts. The J gene is TRBJ2-1, the V gene TRBV5-1, with TRBD2 matching over 9 bases. Losses at the gene ends were 7 bases for V and 4 bases for J; bases not matched to a gene: 9. Germline V gives CDR1 SGHRS, CDR2 YFSETQ. CDR3 length equals 15 residues. The CDR3 coding sequence is TGCGCCAGCGGGTTTTCTAGCGGGGTTTACAATGAGCAGTTCTTC. It encodes CASGFSSGVYNEQFF.

This clonotype was detected a few times. The chain has TRBV7-2 and TRBJ1-1, with D possibly being TRBD1 (5 bases). The CDR3 is 15 amino acids. The V end lost 4 bases, the J end lost 0 bases, and 12 bases lay between the germline ends. Germline CDR1 and CDR2: SGHTA and FQGNSA. CDR3 protein: CASSSPGLLNTEAFF. CDR3 nucleotide sequence: TGTGCCAGCAGCTCTCCGGGACTCCTGAACACTGAAGCTTTCTTT.

This clonotype has only a few counts. The rearrangement uses TRBV20-1 and TRBJ2-5; TRBD2 aligns across 9 bases. Losses at the gene ends were 0 bases for V and 4 bases for J; bases not matched to a gene: 6. The CDR3 totals 15 residues. CDR1 DFQATT and CDR2 SNEGSKA come from the germline V gene (reference sequence). The CDR3 is CSARDGGRAVETQYF. In DNA, the CDR3 is TGCAGTGCTAGAGATGGCGGGAGGGCCGTAGAGACCCAGTACTTC.

This clonotype has only a few counts. The CDR3 carries no conserved terminal phenylalanine or tryptophan, so it likely arises from a read error. The V gene is TRBV7-7, the J gene TRBJ2-2; TRBD2 matches at 8 bases. The CDR3 sequence is 15 residues long. The germline V gene has CDR1 SSHAT and CDR2 FNYEAQ (reference sequence). The CDR3 DNA follows: TGTGCTAGCAGCTTAGGGCTAGCGGGCTCCGGGGAGCTGTTTATT. Translating it yields CASSLGLAGSGELFI.

V gene TRBV9 combines with J gene TRBJ2-5, with D possibly being TRBD1 (5 bases). CDR3 length equals 14 residues. Germline CDR1 SGDLS, CDR2 YYNGEE. With 0 bases removed from V and 1 base from J, the gap between germline ends came to 7 bases. The CDR3 nucleotides read TGTGCCAGCAGCGTAGAAGACAGCCAAGAGACCCAGTACTTC. Translation gives CASSVEDSQETQYF.

The rearrangement uses TRBV9 and TRBJ1-3; 7 bases fit TRBD1. Germline V CDR1 and CDR2: SGDLS, YYNGEE. This CDR3 contains 14 residues. Trimming removed 4 bases from V and 3 bases from J; junction bases left unmatched: 4. The CDR3 DNA reads as TGTGCCAGCAGCCCCTGGGACAGTGGAAACACCATATATTTT. Translated, it gives CASSPWDSGNTIYF.

The chain carries TRBV28 and TRBJ2-7; TRBD2 might be the D (5 bases). Trimming cost V 3 bases and J 9 bases, with 24 bases left between them. Germline CDR1 reads MDHEN; CDR2 reads SYDVKM. This CDR3 region has 16 residues. CDR3 DNA sequence: TGTGCCAGCAGTTTTTCCCTGCAGGACTCCCCCTCAGGGCAGTACTTC. This encodes CASSFSLQDSPSGQYF.

The rearrangement joins TRBV14 to TRBJ2-1; 14 bases fit TRBD2. There are 16 residues in the CDR3. Trimming cost V 2 bases and J 12 bases; bases outside gene matches: 9. Germline V gene sequence: CDR1 SGHDN, CDR2 FVKESK. CDR3 sequence: CASSQNWGLAGAAQFF. The CDR3 coding sequence is TGTGCCAGCAGCCAAAATTGGGGACTAGCGGGGGCAGCGCAGTTCTTC.

This clonotype was counted between two and nine times. The J gene is TRBJ2-7, the V gene TRBV12-3 or TRBV12-4; D is unresolved. This CDR3 has 15 amino acids. V shed 5 bases and J shed 1 base, with 15 bases lying between them. CDR3 loop: CASSPHSGSSYEQYF. The CDR3 coding sequence is TGTGCCAGCAGTCCCCACTCCGGGTCGTCCTACGAGCAGTACTTC.

The table lists this clonotype with many counts. The chain is built from TRBV20-1 and TRBJ1-6; TRBD1 agrees at 8 bases. Trimming took 0 bases from V and 5 from J; bases not matched to a gene: 6. Germline V gene data show CDR1 as DFQATT and CDR2 as SNEGSKA (reference sequence). The CDR3 is made up of 16 amino acids. The CDR3: CSARDQETGDNSPLHF. In DNA, the CDR3 is TGCAGTGCTAGAGATCAGGAGACAGGGGATAATTCACCCCTCCACTTT.

J is TRBJ1-2 and V is TRBV7-2; 7 positions agree with TRBD1. The V and J ends lost 4 bases and 8 bases, in that order; junction bases with no gene match: 13. This CDR3 comprises 15 residues. Germline CDR1 and CDR2: SGHTA and FQGNSA. The DNA for the CDR3 is TGTGCCAGCAGCTCACTGGGGGAGGGGGCGCGGGGCTACACCTTC. This sequence encodes CASSSLGEGARGYTF.

This chain joins TRBV12-3 or TRBV12-4 and TRBJ1-5, with D perhaps TRBD1 (6 bases). Trimming cost V 3 bases and J 11 bases, with 14 bases left between them. The CDR3 has 13 residues. CDR3 bases: TGTGCCAGCAGTTTTAGGGGTCGGACAGCCCAGCATTTT. Protein: CASSFRGRTAQHF.

V usage is TRBV11-1 and J usage is TRBJ2-1; 10 bases map to TRBD2. The V gene's germline CDR1 is SGHAT and CDR2 FQDESV (reference sequence). V lost 1 base, J lost 7 bases, and 13 bases stayed unmatched. The CDR3 spans 18 residues. CDR3: CASSLVSSGSAWVNEQFF. CDR3 bases: TGTGCCAGCAGCTTAGTTTCTAGCGGGAGTGCTTGGGTAAATGAGCAGTTCTTC. Full variable domain (missing parts from reference TRBV11-1 and TRBJ2-1): EAEVAQSPRYKITEKSQAVAFWCDPISGHATLYWYRQILGQGPELLVQFQDESVVDDSQLPKDRFSAERLKGVDSTLKIQPAELGDSAMYLCASSLVSSGSAWVNEQFFGPGTRLTVL.

This clonotype showed up just a few times. The V gene is TRBV18, the J gene TRBJ1-5, with 7 bases identical to TRBD1. Germline CDR1 reads KGHSH; CDR2 reads LQKENI. The CDR3 contains 15 residues. The V gene end was trimmed by 2 bases and the J gene end by 2 bases; junction bases not matched to a gene: 3. CDR3 region: CASSPNTGGNQPQHF. As DNA, the CDR3 is TGTGCCAGCTCACCAAATACAGGGGGCAATCAGCCCCAGCATTTT.

This clonotype was found a few times. This chain links TRBV7-9 with TRBJ2-3; no definite D call. Germline assignment: CDR1 SEHNR and CDR2 FQNEAQ (reference sequence). The V gene lost 5 bases and the J gene lost 5 bases, with 14 bases spanning the gap. The CDR3 runs 14 residues. Here the CDR3 reads CASSRSLSLDTQYF. The DNA for the CDR3 is TGTGCCAGCAGCCGCAGCTTAAGCTTAGATACGCAGTATTTT. The full variable domain, in which reference TRBV7-9 and TRBJ2-3 provide the parts outside the CDR3, is DTGVSQNPRHKITKRGQNVTFRCDPISEHNRLYWYRQTLGQGPEFLTYFQNEAQLEKSRLLSDRFSAERPKGSFSTLEIQRTEQGDSAMYLCASSRSLSLDTQYFGPGTRLTVL.